Here is one T cell receptor (beta chain) with its context. The clone's antigen remains unknown. Base-call qualities are not available, and no considerably larger clone is one nucleotide away. The CDR3 holds 14 amino acids from the cysteine to the phenylalanine. Only CDR3 DNA remains: 42 bases, in frame from the first base. V lost 3 bases and J lost 3 bases; the stretch between them is 12 bases long. Based on the germline V gene, the CDR1 and CDR2 sequences are ENHRY and SYGVKD. For each ankylosing spondylitis patient, the synovial fluid sample was matched to a blood sample from that same patient. The data derive from a study of CD8 T cells in ankylosing spondylitis (dated 2017 in TCRdb). The study in broad terms: To find TCR variants linked to disease, the study profiled T cell receptor beta repertoires in ankylosing spondylitis patients and healthy donors. The whole study cohort included over a hundred healthy donors and 25 ankylosing spondylitis patients. Samples of peripheral blood were taken, and for ankylosing spondylitis patients, synovial fluid was collected as well. General findings and caveats noted by the study authors: The disease-linked clones were reported to be significantly enriched in matched synovial fluid samples from ankylosing spondylitis patients. A TCR beta motif of about 8 highly homologous amino acid variants appeared characteristic of blood from ankylosing spondylitis patients. Some motif variants had previously been reported in the synovial fluid and blood of reactive arthritis patients, which suggests shared mechanisms of disease initiation. The disease-linked clones showed a CD8+ phenotype and occurred at relatively low frequencies in peripheral blood.

Sequencing was carried out with an Illumina HiSeq 2500. Quantitative 5'-RACE with molecular barcodes was the method used to prepare the TCR beta libraries. The authors' analysis ran thus. A new computational method based on a probabilistic model of VDJ rearrangement was used to identify disease-linked TCR variants. The public sequencing data were trimmed at Q25 with fastp and processed into clonotypes with MiXCR by TCRdb, which kept only in-frame beta chains. A single entry per CDR3 protein holds the most common genes and DNA from its merged rows. TCRdb's processing, not the study's, gives the V and J calls here. For this sample there are some 39,000 distinct CDR3 sequences; about an eighth appear just once. Of the sample, more than 25% is held by the ten largest clones.

The receptor was isolated from a male donor with ankylosing spondylitis. The chain couples TRBV10-3 to TRBJ2-7; TRBD1 is a possible D gene, resting on 5 matching bases. Input material: synovial fluid, either unsorted or a sorted T cell fraction (not recorded which). The CDR3 loop reads CAISEIQGNYEQYF. The sequence in DNA is TGTGCCATCAGTGAAATTCAGGGAAACTACGAGCAGTACTTC.